A single sample is the source of the 24 T cell receptor beta chains below, sequenced in a study of response to subunit inactivated influenza vaccine. Each CDR3 protein gets one entry after TCRdb re-called the RT-PCR reads with MiXCR. The profile shows some 500,000 distinct CDR3 sequences, approximately 15% of them singletons. This specimen was CD4+ T cells sorted from PBMCs, taken around 25 months after vaccination. All receptors come from a man aged 45 to 70 who received an inactivated influenza vaccine.

The table lists this clonotype with a few counts. The rearrangement uses TRBV7-2 and TRBJ1-1; the match to TRBD1 covers 9 bases. CDR3 length equals 15 residues. Germline CDR1 and CDR2: SGHTA and FQGNSA. V was pared by 3 bases and J by 2 bases, with 4 bases of the junction left unmatched. The CDR3 region is CASSFETGGNTEAFF. The CDR3 DNA reads as TGTGCCAGCAGCTTCGAGACAGGGGGAAACACTGAAGCTTTCTTT.

The chain recombines TRBV4-1 with TRBJ2-7; 9 nucleotides line up with TRBD2. V trimming: 1 base; J trimming: 2 bases; junction bases outside the gene matches: 3. The CDR3 runs to 15 residues. Looked up from germline, CDR1 is MGHRA and CDR2 is YSYEKL. CDR3 bases: TGCGCCAGCAGCCAAGGGTTAGCGGGGGCCTACGAGCAGTACTTC. It yields the protein CASSQGLAGAYEQYF.

The table lists this clonotype with many counts. The chain combines TRBV12-3 or TRBV12-4 with TRBJ2-1; 9 bases match TRBD2. This CDR3 comprises 15 residues. J was trimmed by 2 bases and V by 6 bases; bases with no gene match: 5. CDR3 in DNA: TGTGCCAGCAGACCCCTAGCGGGGCCCTACAATGAGCAGTTCTTC. It encodes CASRPLAGPYNEQFF.

This rearrangement joins TRBV29-1 to TRBJ2-5; 11 bases line up with TRBD1. The CDR3 totals 14 residues. CDR1 and CDR2 from the germline V gene are SQVTM and ANQGSEA. Trimming took 6 bases from V and 4 from J; bases not matched to a gene: 7. The CDR3 region has the DNA TGCAGCGTGGGGACAGGGGGTGCAGTAGAGACCCAGTACTTC. It specifies CSVGTGGAVETQYF.

This clonotype was seen many times. The V and J genes are TRBV7-9 and TRBJ1-5; a possible D gene is TRBD1 (5 bases). Trimming took 1 base from V and 2 from J, leaving 9 bases between them. The CDR3 runs to 15 residues. Germline lookup yields CDR1 SEHNR and CDR2 FQNEAQ (reference sequence). CDR3 coding DNA: TGTGCCAGCAGCTTAGATGGAGGGGGCAATCAGCCCCAGCATTTT. Residues: CASSLDGGGNQPQHF. The whole variable domain, filled in from reference TRBV7-9 and TRBJ1-5, reads DTGVSQNPRHKITKRGQNVTFRCDPISEHNRLYWYRQTLGQGPEFLTYFQNEAQLEKSRLLSDRFSAERPKGSFSTLEIQRTEQGDSAMYLCASSLDGGGNQPQHFGDGTRLSIL.

This clonotype was counted a single time. The J gene is TRBJ2-3, the V gene TRBV5-1; 11 bases match TRBD2. Germline CDR1 is SGHRS and CDR2 is YFSETQ. CDR3 size: 19 residues. V trimming: 0 bases; J trimming: 0 bases; junction bases outside the gene matches: 9. CDR3 nucleotides: TGCGCCAGCAGCTTGGCCGTTAGCGGGGGGGAATTGAGCACAGATACGCAGTATTTT. Protein sequence: CASSLAVSGGELSTDTQYF.

There are a few counts of this clonotype. The V gene is TRBV4-3, the J gene TRBJ1-1; D is possibly TRBD1 (5 bases). The CDR3 totals 14 residues. CDR1 is LGHNA and CDR2 is YSLEER in the germline V gene. Trimming removed 2 bases at V and 1 base at J, with 8 bases between. The DNA for the CDR3 is TGCGCCAGCAGCCAATATGGGGCGAACACTGAAGCTTTCTTT. It codes for CASSQYGANTEAFF.

The V and J genes are TRBV4-2 and TRBJ2-5, with 11 bases that match TRBD2. Trimming cost V 0 bases and J 5 bases; bases outside gene matches: 5. Germline V gives CDR1 LGHNA, CDR2 YNFKEQ. This CDR3 has 16 amino acids. CDR3 in amino acids: CASSQDPSGGLETQYF. The DNA of the CDR3 is TGTGCCAGCAGCCAAGATCCTAGCGGGGGGCTGGAGACCCAGTACTTC.

The chain carries TRBV6-2 or TRBV6-3 and TRBJ2-1, with D possibly being TRBD1 or TRBD2 (5 bases each). Germline values: CDR1 MNHEY, CDR2 SVGEGT. V lost 3 bases and J 0 bases, leaving 12 bases between the germline ends. The length of the CDR3 is 16 residues. Here the CDR3 DNA reads TGTGCCAGCAGTTATAAGGCTGGGACCTCCTACAATGAGCAGTTCTTC. Translated, it gives CASSYKAGTSYNEQFF.

The chain links TRBV4-2 to TRBJ2-1; 11 positions agree with TRBD2. Losses at the gene ends were 4 bases for V and 7 bases for J; bases not matched to a gene: 9. Germline CDR1 reads LGHNA; CDR2 reads YNFKEQ. The CDR3 contains 16 residues. The CDR3 protein is CASSRLTSGGSNEQFF. CDR3 bases: TGTGCCAGCAGCCGCCTAACTAGCGGGGGCTCAAATGAGCAGTTCTTC.

This clonotype was picked up a small number of times. CDR3 protein: CASSTLAGHTGGANVLTF. As DNA, the CDR3 is TGTGCCAGCAGTACCCTGGCAGGGCATACCGGCGGGGCCAACGTCCTGACTTTC. This chain links TRBV25-1 with TRBJ2-6; a possible D gene is TRBD1 (5 bases). Trimming pared 5 bases from V and 4 bases from J, leaving 21 bases between. CDR1 and CDR2 from the germline V gene are MGHDK and SYGVNS. This CDR3 region has 18 residues. The full variable domain, with the rest looked up from reference TRBV25-1 and TRBJ2-6, is EADIYQTPRYLVIGTGKKITLECSQTMGHDKMYWYQQDPGMELHLIHYSYGVNSTEKGDLSSESTVSRIRTEHFPLTLESARPSHTSQYLCASSTLAGHTGGANVLTFGAGSRLTVL.

This clonotype was observed a handful of times. The V call is TRBV20-1, the J call TRBJ2-4; D uncertain. Germline loops: CDR1 DFQATT, CDR2 SNEGSKA (reference sequence). The CDR3 covers 15 residues. V was clipped by 4 bases and J by 6 bases, with 19 bases between them. The CDR3 DNA follows: TGCAGTGCTAAACCTGACTCGAGATCGGGAAACATTCAGTACTTC. Translated, it gives CSAKPDSRSGNIQYF.

This clonotype was counted a few times. The CDR3 here is CASSLDHTDTQYF. CDR3 coding DNA: TGTGCCAGCAGCTTGGACCACACAGATACGCAGTATTTT. The chain couples TRBV7-9 to TRBJ2-3; D is ambiguous. The CDR3 is 13 residues long. Germline values: CDR1 SEHNR, CDR2 FQNEAQ (reference sequence). Trimming pared 3 bases from V and 2 bases from J, leaving 6 bases between.

In this sample, this clonotype turned up a few times. V and J are TRBV7-2 and TRBJ2-5; 10 bases are a match to TRBD1. From germline, CDR1 is SGHTA and CDR2 FQGNSA. The CDR3 contains 14 residues. J was trimmed by 1 base and V by 7 bases; bases with no gene match: 3. CDR3 sequence: CASTRQGAQETQYF. CDR3 nucleotide sequence: TGTGCCAGCACCCGACAGGGGGCCCAAGAGACCCAGTACTTC.

The sample holds a few counts of this clonotype. The chain combines TRBV6-5 with TRBJ2-1; 7 bases are a match to TRBD2. Trimming removed 2 bases from V and 4 bases from J; junction bases left unmatched: 5. CDR1 is MNHEY, CDR2 SVGAGI, per germline. CDR3 length: 15 amino acids. CDR3 DNA sequence: TGTGCCAGCAGTTACGTAGCGGGTAAATACAATGAGCAGTTCTTC. Residues: CASSYVAGKYNEQFF.

This chain connects TRBV4-2 to TRBJ2-3; 9 bases are shared with TRBD2. Germline-derived CDR1 and CDR2 are LGHNA and YNFKEQ. Unmatched junction bases numbered 7, after V lost 0 bases and J lost 3 bases. There are 17 residues in the CDR3. CDR3 amino acids: CASSQDGREGPTDTQYF. CDR3 nucleotides: TGTGCCAGCAGCCAAGATGGGCGGGAGGGCCCGACAGATACGCAGTATTTT.

This clonotype showed up many times. J is TRBJ2-1 and V is TRBV18, with a tentative D call TRBD1 (6 bases). This CDR3 region has 16 residues. Germline CDR1 reads KGHSH; CDR2 reads LQKENI. V was shortened by 4 bases and J by 4 bases, with 17 bases between the two germline ends. The CDR3 sequence is CASSQLRGSAYNEQFF. CDR3 DNA: TGTGCCAGCTCACAACTCAGGGGAAGTGCATACAATGAGCAGTTCTTC.

This clonotype was recorded a few times. The rearrangement joins TRBV24-1 to TRBJ1-2; D call uncertain. Germline V lookup: CDR1 KGHDR, CDR2 SFDVKD. Trimming left V 6 bases short and J 4 bases short, with 11 bases between. The CDR3 sequence is 13 residues long. CDR3 nucleotides: TGTGCCACCAGTTTAACGACTGGCTATGGCTACACCTTC. Its protein is CATSLTTGYGYTF.

This rearrangement joins TRBV4-2 to TRBJ2-3; 11 bases fit TRBD2. Per germline, CDR1 LGHNA and CDR2 YNFKEQ. V shed 6 bases and J 6 bases; nucleotides not matched to a gene: 11. This CDR3 spans 16 amino acids. The CDR3 spells CASSQEGTSGRDTQYF. For the CDR3, the DNA is TGTGCCAGCAGTCAGGAGGGGACTAGCGGTCGCGATACGCAGTATTTT.

This clonotype appeared a few times. CDR3: CASSRTTRGGQFF. The DNA for the CDR3 is TGTGCCAGCAGTAGGACGACTAGGGGGGGACAGTTCTTC. The chain links TRBV6-2 or TRBV6-3 to TRBJ2-1; D may be TRBD2 (7 bases). This CDR3 has 13 amino acids. Per the germline V gene, CDR1 is MNHEY and CDR2 is SVGEGT. The V end lost 5 bases, the J end lost 13 bases, and 18 bases lay between the germline ends.

The V and J genes are TRBV9 and TRBJ2-1; D might be TRBD2 (6 bases). V gave up 6 bases and J gave up 7 bases, with 23 bases separating them. Looked up from germline, CDR1 is SGDLS and CDR2 is YYNGEE. This CDR3 spans 16 amino acids. In DNA, the CDR3 is TGTGCCAGCACCTTACGAGGAGGGGTAAGCGTGAATGAGCAGTTCTTC. It encodes CASTLRGGVSVNEQFF.

This clonotype occurred a few times. The genes are TRBV20-1 and TRBJ2-1; D may be TRBD2 (6 bases). This CDR3 spans 14 amino acids. Trimming left V 3 bases short and J 6 bases short, with 15 bases between. The germline CDR1 and CDR2 sequences are DFQATT and SNEGSKA (reference sequence). The CDR3 DNA reads as TGCAGTGCTAGTTTAGCGGTATATAGCAATGAGCAGTTCTTC. It translates to CSASLAVYSNEQFF.

This chain uses TRBV20-1 with TRBJ1-3, with D possibly being TRBD1 (6 bases). Germline CDR1 reads DFQATT; CDR2 reads SNEGSKA (reference sequence). Deletions cut 3 bases from V and 2 bases from J, with 8 bases between. The CDR3 is 13 amino acids. CDR3 in amino acids: CSASWTAGNTIYF. CDR3 nucleotide sequence: TGCAGTGCTAGTTGGACAGCTGGAAACACCATATATTTT.

This clonotype has ten or more counts. This chain joins TRBV4-2 and TRBJ1-4; D unclear. V was trimmed by 1 base and J by 8 bases, leaving 8 bases between them. The germline gives CDR1 LGHNA, CDR2 YNFKEQ. The CDR3 runs to 13 residues. The CDR3 region is CASSQATREKLFF. CDR3 DNA sequence: TGTGCCAGCAGCCAAGCAACCAGGGAAAAACTGTTTTTT.